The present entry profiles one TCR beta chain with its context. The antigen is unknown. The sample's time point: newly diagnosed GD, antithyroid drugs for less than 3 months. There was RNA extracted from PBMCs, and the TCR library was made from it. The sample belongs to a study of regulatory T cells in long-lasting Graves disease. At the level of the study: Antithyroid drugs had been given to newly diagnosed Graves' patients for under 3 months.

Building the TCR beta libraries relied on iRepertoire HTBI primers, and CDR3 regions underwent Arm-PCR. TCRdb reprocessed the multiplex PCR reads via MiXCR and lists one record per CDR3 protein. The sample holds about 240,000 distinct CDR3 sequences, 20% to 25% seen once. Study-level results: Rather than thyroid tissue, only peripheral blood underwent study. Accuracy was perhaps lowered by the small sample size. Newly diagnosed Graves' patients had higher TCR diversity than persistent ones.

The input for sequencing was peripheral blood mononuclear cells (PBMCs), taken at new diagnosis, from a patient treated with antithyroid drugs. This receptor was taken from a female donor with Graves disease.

The CDR3 DNA is TGTGCCAGCAGGGCTAGCGGGAGGGCCTATAATTCACCCCTCCACTTT. It is translated as CASRASGRAYNSPLHF. This rearrangement joins TRBV2 to TRBJ1-6; no clear D gene. V lost 6 bases and J lost 2, with 14 bases in between. This CDR3 comprises 16 residues. Germline V gives CDR1 SNHLY, CDR2 FYNNEI.